This record concerns one TCR beta chain sequence. Antigen: not known. MiXCR, run by TCRdb on the reads, gives a single entry per CDR3 protein. The data contain 150,000 to 190,000 distinct CDR3 sequences, about a quarter of them singletons. The CDR3 has 15 amino acids. The V gene's germline CDR1 is SNHLY and CDR2 FYNNEI. J lost 6 bases, V lost 7 bases, and 9 bases had no gene match. The data belong to a study of T cell repertoires in cytomegalovirus infection. Study-wide points: CMV-specific TCR beta clonotypes restricted by HLA-C were the ones dominating the ex vivo response.

The specimen was PBMCs. The rearrangement joins TRBV2 to TRBJ2-4; TRBD1 aligns across 10 bases. This TCR was recovered from a human donor in good health (CMV status not recorded). Some clones in this sample may be carry-over from other donors' samples. CDR3 bases: TGTGCCAGCATAAAACCATGGGACAGGGGAAACATTCAGTACTTC. It codes for CASIKPWDRGNIQYF.